These 30 T cell receptor beta chains came from one sample sequenced in a study of monozygotic twins with inflammatory bowel disease. Using the 5' RACE reads, TCRdb records one entry per CDR3 protein without DNA. Recorded for this sample: 330,000 or so distinct CDR3 sequences. Source material: blood. Receptor source: a human donor with ulcerative colitis or Crohn's disease, or a healthy co-twin of an affected twin (not recorded which).

The chain carries TRBV12-3 or TRBV12-4 and TRBJ1-1; the D gene TCRdb calls, TRBD1, cannot be checked with no DNA. CDR3 length: 13 amino acids. The chain's CDR3 is CASTYRVNTEAFF.

The chain employs TRBV12-3 or TRBV12-4 and TRBJ1-6; the D call of TRBD1 rests on TCRdb alone, since no DNA is present to check it. CDR3 length: 14 residues. The chain's CDR3 is CASSARDYNSPLHF.

The chain recombines TRBV11-1 with TRBJ2-5; TCRdb returns TRBD1, unconfirmable since there is no DNA. Germline CDR1 reads SGHAT; CDR2 reads FQDESV (reference sequence). CDR3 length: 18 residues. The CDR3 is CASSSGALGQGGQETQYF.

The chain joins TRBV20-1 to TRBJ2-7; the TCRdb call, TRBD1, lacks DNA for checking. From germline, CDR1 is DFQATT and CDR2 SNEGSKA (reference sequence). The CDR3 is made up of 15 amino acids. The chain's CDR3 is CSANPTGGVSYEQYF.

This chain uses TRBV7-9 with TRBJ1-1; TCRdb's D call of TRBD1 is untestable without DNA. The CDR3 totals 14 residues. Germline CDR1 is SEHNR and CDR2 is FQNEAQ (reference sequence). This CDR3 reads CASRPSGGGTEAFF.

CDR3 in amino acids: CSATFGGKEQFF. The J gene is TRBJ2-1, the V gene TRBV20-1. Germline-derived CDR1 and CDR2 are DFQATT and SNEGSKA (reference sequence). This CDR3 contains 12 residues.

This chain uses TRBV7-9 with TRBJ2-7; no DNA is available, so the TRBD1 call from TCRdb remains unchecked. CDR1 is SEHNR, CDR2 FQNEAQ, per germline (reference sequence). CDR3 length equals 13 residues. CDR3: CASSHPGNYEQYF.

The rearrangement links TRBV7-2 to TRBJ1-5; the D call from TCRdb, TRBD1, cannot be confirmed without DNA. Germline assignment: CDR1 SGHTA and CDR2 FQGNSA. CDR3 length equals 14 residues. This chain's CDR3 is CASSLPLGNQPQHF.

The chain employs TRBV7-9 and TRBJ2-2. Germline loops: CDR1 SEHNR, CDR2 FQNEAQ (reference sequence). The CDR3 is made up of 15 amino acids. CDR3 sequence reads: CASSLPRTNTGELFF.

The V and J genes are TRBV20-1 and TRBJ1-5; the D call from TCRdb, TRBD1, cannot be confirmed without DNA. Germline V gene data show CDR1 as DFQATT and CDR2 as SNEGSKA (reference sequence). The CDR3 length is 14 residues. The chain's CDR3 is CSARMAGGNQPQHF.

V gene TRBV9 combines with J gene TRBJ2-3; TCRdb names TRBD2, which stays unverified in the absence of DNA. Germline lookup yields CDR1 SGDLS and CDR2 YYNGEE. The CDR3 is 20 amino acids. The CDR3 sequence: CASSVRPAGEGPPGTDTQYF.

The rearrangement joins TRBV20-1 to TRBJ2-1; TCRdb names TRBD2, which stays unverified in the absence of DNA. CDR1 is DFQATT and CDR2 is SNEGSKA in the germline V gene (reference sequence). The CDR3 sequence is 18 residues long. This CDR3 reads CSASLWASGRVYYNEQFF.

The chain couples TRBV6-5 to TRBJ2-1; the D call from TCRdb, TRBD1, cannot be confirmed without DNA. The germline CDR1 and CDR2 sequences are MNHEY and SVGAGI. CDR3 length: 15 residues. The CDR3 reads CASSYLTGTVNEQFF.

The V gene is TRBV5-1, the J gene TRBJ2-1; TCRdb's assignment of TRBD1 cannot be checked, as there is no DNA. The CDR3 has 13 residues. Germline V gene sequence: CDR1 SGHRS, CDR2 YFSETQ. The CDR3 is CASSRGQGYEQFF.

The V call is TRBV5-1, the J call TRBJ2-7; TCRdb's D call of TRBD1 is untestable without DNA. The germline gives CDR1 SGHRS, CDR2 YFSETQ. This CDR3 is 14 amino acids long. CDR3 residues: CASSFLPDVGEQYF.

This chain links TRBV30 with TRBJ1-2; TCRdb outputs TRBD1, but without DNA this stays unchecked. The CDR3 contains 12 residues. Germline loops: CDR1 GTSNPN, CDR2 SVGIG (reference sequence). The CDR3 loop is CAWSGSRDGYTF.

The rearrangement links TRBV12-3 or TRBV12-4 to TRBJ2-2; the D gene TCRdb calls, TRBD2, cannot be checked with no DNA. CDR3 length: 16 residues. The CDR3: CASSRQTSGNTGELFF.

This chain uses TRBV20-1 with TRBJ2-7; the TCRdb D gene call, TRBD1, has no DNA to confirm it. The CDR3 runs 16 residues. Germline CDR1 is DFQATT and CDR2 is SNEGSKA (reference sequence). The CDR3 spells CSAHPPNRESYYEQYF.

V and J are TRBV7-2 and TRBJ2-7; TCRdb designates TRBD1, a call that cannot be tested without DNA. Looked up from germline, CDR1 is SGHTA and CDR2 is FQGNSA. The CDR3 totals 15 residues. The CDR3 protein is CASSVQSDRPYEQYF. The entire variable domain, with the rest obtained from reference TRBV7-2 and TRBJ2-7, is as follows: GAGVSQSPSNKVTEKGKDVELRCDPISGHTALYWYRQSLGQGLEFLIYFQGNSAPDKSGLPSDRFSAERTGGSVSTLTIQRTQQEDSAVYLCASSVQSDRPYEQYFGPGTRLTVT.

V usage is TRBV20-1 and J usage is TRBJ2-3; the TCRdb call, TRBD2, lacks DNA for checking. Germline V CDR1 and CDR2: DFQATT, SNEGSKA (reference sequence). This CDR3 is built from 15 residues. The CDR3 is CSARGSGGPADTQYF.

The gene calls are TRBV30 and TRBJ2-2. CDR1 is GTSNPN and CDR2 is SVGIG in the germline V gene (reference sequence). The CDR3 runs to 13 residues. CDR3 in amino acids: CAWSVRSGGELFF.

The chain has TRBV7-3 and TRBJ2-7; TCRdb selects TRBD1, and the lack of DNA leaves this call unchecked. The CDR3 runs to 14 residues. The germline CDR1 and CDR2 sequences are SGHTA and FQGTGA. CDR3 protein: CASSPTGASYEQYF.

The chain has TRBV4-3 and TRBJ1-2. The length of the CDR3 is 13 residues. Germline loops: CDR1 LGHNA, CDR2 YSLEER. The CDR3 spells CASSWIGEGGYTF.

This sequence joins TRBV5-5 and TRBJ1-5. Germline CDR1 reads SGHKS; CDR2 reads YYEKEE (reference sequence). CDR3 size: 15 residues. Here the CDR3 reads CASSLEGTSGQPQHF.

This chain joins TRBV7-8 and TRBJ1-1; without DNA, the TCRdb call of TRBD1 cannot be checked. Germline assignment: CDR1 SGHVS and CDR2 FQNEAQ. The CDR3 runs 12 residues. CDR3 residues: CASSRGVAEAFF.

The chain carries TRBV5-1 and TRBJ2-5; absent DNA, TCRdb's TRBD1 call cannot be checked. The length of the CDR3 is 16 residues. CDR1 is SGHRS and CDR2 is YFSETQ in the germline V gene. CDR3 residues: CASSLGARDLGETQYF.

The chain combines TRBV7-9 with TRBJ1-1. This CDR3 is 14 amino acids long. Germline V lookup: CDR1 SEHNR, CDR2 FQNEAQ (reference sequence). This CDR3 reads CASSPKAGYAEAFF.

The chain links TRBV5-1 to TRBJ2-7; TCRdb picks TRBD1, but there is no DNA to check that call. Germline values: CDR1 SGHRS, CDR2 YFSETQ. The CDR3 has 15 residues. The CDR3 spells CASSLDRGDRYEQYF.

V is TRBV20-1 and J is TRBJ1-1; TCRdb proposes TRBD1, but this gene call is untestable without DNA. The germline V gene encodes CDR1 DFQATT and CDR2 SNEGSKA (reference sequence). The CDR3 sequence is 14 residues long. The CDR3 here is CSAIGRASYTEAFF.

V is TRBV24-1 and J is TRBJ2-1; checking the TCRdb D call of TRBD1 is not possible without DNA. CDR1 and CDR2 (germline): KGHDR, SFDVKD. The CDR3 extends over 15 amino acids. The CDR3 spells CATSDTGQGGNEQFF.